This is a list of T cell receptor beta chains from one sample in a study of graft-versus-host responses after intestinal transplantation. Assay: immunoSEQ multiplex PCR; the TCRdb copy retains only in-frame clones and omits some. The sample lists around 18,000 clones; 85% to 95% were seen once. This material consisted of PBMCs, taken 23 days after intestinal transplant. Source of these receptors: a human patient who received an intestinal transplant, so some T cells may come from the graft donor. The CDR3 runs from the conserved cysteine through the conserved F or W. Fields, in order: J gene, D gene, V gene, CDR3 DNA, CDR3 protein. A D gene is named only where the DNA matches it firmly.

j_gene: TRBJ2-5; d_gene: -; v_gene: TRBV13; CDR3nt: TGTGCCAGCAGCTCGACCGACTACCACCAAGAGACCCAGTACTTC; CDR3aa: CASSSTDYHQETQYF
j_gene: TRBJ1-2; d_gene: TRBD1; v_gene: TRBV27; CDR3nt: TGTGCCAGCAGTTTATCAGGGGGCAACTATGGCTACACCTTC; CDR3aa: CASSLSGGNYGYTF
j_gene: TRBJ1-1; d_gene: -; v_gene: TRBV7-9; CDR3nt: TGTGCCAGCAGCTTAATCGGGCAGGACACTGAAGCTTTCTTT; CDR3aa: CASSLIGQDTEAFF
j_gene: TRBJ2-1; d_gene: -; v_gene: TRBV6-5; CDR3nt: TGTGCCAGCAGTTACTCGAGCAGGTTTAATGAGCAGTTCTTC; CDR3aa: CASSYSSRFNEQFF
j_gene: TRBJ2-3; d_gene: -; v_gene: TRBV5-1; CDR3nt: TGCGCCAGCAGCTTTGGGGGAAGGACAGATACGCAGTATTTT; CDR3aa: CASSFGGRTDTQYF
j_gene: TRBJ2-1; d_gene: TRBD2; v_gene: TRBV29-1; CDR3nt: TGCAGCGTTGAAACCCCGCGGACTAGCGTTCACAATGAGCAGTTCTTC; CDR3aa: CSVETPRTSVHNEQFF
j_gene: TRBJ1-3; d_gene: -; v_gene: TRBV2; CDR3nt: TGTGCCAGCAGTGAATTTAAGGGGGCTGGAAACACCATATATTTT; CDR3aa: CASSEFKGAGNTIYF
j_gene: TRBJ2-7; d_gene: TRBD2; v_gene: TRBV19; CDR3nt: TGTGCCAGTAGTTCGTTCCTAGCGGAGAGCTCCTACGAGCAGTACTTC; CDR3aa: CASSSFLAESSYEQYF
j_gene: TRBJ1-5; d_gene: -; v_gene: TRBV4-3; CDR3nt: TGCGCCAGCAGCCGAACAGCCACCAAGAATCAGCCCCAGCATTTT; CDR3aa: CASSRTATKNQPQHF
j_gene: TRBJ1-1; d_gene: TRBD1; v_gene: TRBV18; CDR3nt: TGTGCCAGCTCACCACCGGGACAGGGTGACACTGAAGCTTTCTTT; CDR3aa: CASSPPGQGDTEAFF